This TCR beta chain was sequenced for a study of shared clonotypes between healthy human individuals. On this clone: As yet, its antigen is unknown.

Study-wide results and limits: The study generally estimated greater richness for naive than memory subsets.

The assay was immunoSEQ multiplex PCR, and TCRdb's table has in-frame clones only and misses some. The sample gives about 750,000 clones, more than 85% of which show up once; 24% is in the top ten. Naive CD8 populations comprised CD45RO-negative cells positively selected for CCR7, excluding terminally differentiated effector memory CD45RA+ cells. The sequencing sample was made of naive CD8+ T cells sorted from blood. This clonotype was sampled from a man aged 25-40 years in good health.

The CDR3 DNA sequence: TGTGCCAGCAGCTTAGGGGACAGGGGGACTGAAGCTTTCTTT. Its translation is CASSLGDRGTEAFF. This chain links TRBV11-2 with TRBJ1-1; 11 bases line up with TRBD1. Germline assignment: CDR1 SGHAT and CDR2 FQNNGV. The ends lost 1 base at V and 5 bases at J; junction bases unmatched: 0. CDR3 length equals 14 residues.